These 13 T cell receptor beta chains were all obtained from the same sample, sequenced in a study of blood T cell repertoires in COVID-19. Generated by immunoSEQ multiplex PCR, the TCRdb table keeps only in-frame clones and is missing some. The table lists around 30,000 clones, less than 95% of them singletons. The sample taken for sequencing was peripheral blood. All receptors derive from a man aged 80 or over with acute or convalescent COVID-19.

This clone came up once. The chain employs TRBV18 and TRBJ1-1; D possibly corresponds to TRBD1 (5 bases). CDR1 is KGHSH and CDR2 is LQKENI in the germline V gene. CDR3 length: 15 residues. Trimming shortened V by 3 bases and J by 6 bases, and 17 bases separated the two germline ends. As DNA, the CDR3 is TGTGCCAGCTCACCTTCGGGGGGTTCTAACGCTGAAGCTTTCTTT. This sequence encodes CASSPSGGSNAEAFF.

The chain links TRBV3-1 (or the pseudogene TRBV3-2) to TRBJ2-1; D is possibly TRBD2 (6 bases). The CDR3 is 16 amino acids. The V end was cut by 0 bases, the J end by 0 bases, with 9 bases between. Germline loops: CDR1 LGHDT, CDR2 YNNKEL (reference sequence). Here the CDR3 reads CASSQEDGSSYNEQFF. The CDR3 nucleotides are TGTGCCAGCAGCCAAGAAGACGGGAGCTCCTACAATGAGCAGTTCTTC.

V gene TRBV5-1 combines with J gene TRBJ1-1, with a weak D call TRBD1 (5 bases). V was pared by 4 bases and J by 5 bases, with 12 bases between. The CDR3 has 13 residues. The germline V gene has CDR1 SGHRS and CDR2 YFSETQ. The CDR3 here is CASSLRGGTEAFF. CDR3 bases: TGCGCCAGCAGCCTGCGCGGGGGGACTGAAGCTTTCTTT.

V is TRBV25-1 and J is TRBJ1-1; D is possibly TRBD1 (6 bases). Per germline, CDR1 MGHDK and CDR2 SYGVNS. This CDR3 comprises 13 residues. V was cut by 5 bases and J by 5 bases, with 12 bases left in between. The CDR3 nucleotides read TGTGCCAGCAGTCCTCAGGGGAGTACTGAAGCTTTCTTT. Its translation: CASSPQGSTEAFF.

This clone has only one observation. The V and J genes are TRBV12-3 or TRBV12-4 and TRBJ1-5; TRBD1 matches 7 bases. J lost 8 bases, V lost 6 bases, and 7 bases had no gene match. The CDR3 runs 13 residues. CDR3 sequence: CASSPGTAEPQHF. The CDR3 DNA sequence: TGTGCCAGCAGCCCCGGGACAGCGGAGCCCCAGCATTTT.

The chain carries TRBV7-9 and TRBJ2-2, with 8 bases fitting TRBD1. Trimming cost V 4 bases and J 4 bases; bases outside gene matches: 8. Germline V gives CDR1 SEHNR, CDR2 FQNEAQ (reference sequence). The CDR3 spans 16 residues. The DNA of the CDR3 is TGTGCCAGCAGCTATCGGACAGGGCCGGGCACCGGGGAGCTGTTTTTT. This encodes CASSYRTGPGTGELFF.

V usage is TRBV6-5 and J usage is TRBJ1-2; perhaps TRBD1 as D (5 bases). Germline V gene sequence: CDR1 MNHEY, CDR2 SVGAGI. This CDR3 contains 15 residues. Trimming shortened V by 4 bases and J by 4 bases, and 16 bases separated the two germline ends. The CDR3, as DNA: TGTGCCAGCAGTTCTCGGGGGGACCTCTTCTATGGCTACACCTTC. This translates into CASSSRGDLFYGYTF.

The chain combines TRBV7-9 with TRBJ1-3; no firm D call. Per the germline V gene, CDR1 is SEHNR and CDR2 is FQNEAQ (reference sequence). The CDR3 covers 14 residues. Deletions cut 4 bases from V and 1 base from J, with 8 bases between. The CDR3 loop is CASSSKSSGNTIYF. The CDR3 nucleotides are TGTGCCAGCAGCTCAAAGAGTTCTGGAAACACCATATATTTT.

The genes are TRBV4-1 and TRBJ1-2, with 8 bases lining up with TRBD1. Unmatched junction bases numbered 9, after V lost 0 bases and J lost 0 bases. Germline V lookup: CDR1 MGHRA, CDR2 YSYEKL. The CDR3 contains 18 residues. The CDR3 bases are TGCGCCAGCAGCCAAGAACACAGGACAGGGACGGCTAACTATGGCTACACCTTC. It yields the protein CASSQEHRTGTANYGYTF.

Comment on this clone: The junction differs from germline at one of its ends, possibly a read error. This sequence joins TRBV14 and TRBJ2-5; 9 bases align to TRBD2. The CDR3 extends over 17 amino acids. In germline, CDR1 is SGHDN, CDR2 FVKESK. The CDR3 DNA follows: TGTGCCAGCAGCCAACGACTGACTAGCGGAGCGCGAGAGGCCCAGTACTTC. Protein: CASSQRLTSGAREAQYF.

In this sample, this clone turned up a few times. CDR3 sequence reads: CAWSPGLPLDEQYF. CDR3 bases: TGTGCCTGGAGTCCGGGACTTCCCCTCGACGAGCAGTACTTC. The genes are TRBV30 and TRBJ2-7; a possible D gene is TRBD2 (6 bases). Trimming left V 2 bases short and J 5 bases short, with 16 bases between. In germline, CDR1 is GTSNPN, CDR2 SVGIG (reference sequence). The CDR3 covers 14 residues. The whole variable domain, filled in from reference TRBV30 and TRBJ2-7, reads SQTIHQWPATLVQPVGSPLSLECTVEGTSNPNLYWYRQAAGRGLQLLFYSVGIGQISSEVPQNLSASRPQDRQFILSSKKLLLSDSGFYLCAWSPGLPLDEQYFGPGTRLTVT.

The CDR3 loop reads CASGGSSYNSPLHF. The CDR3 coding sequence is TGTGCCAGCGGGGGGAGCTCCTATAATTCACCCCTCCACTTT. The genes are TRBV21-1 and TRBJ1-6. TRBV21-1 is shown as a pseudogene. The CDR3 consists of 14 residues.

This clone was seen a handful of times. The V call is TRBV23-1, the J call TRBJ1-2; D is unresolved. TRBV23-1 is identified as an open reading frame with a role that is uncertain. This CDR3 has 16 amino acids. V was clipped by 0 bases and J by 3 bases, with 14 bases between them. The CDR3 sequence is CASSQSLGSGYYGYTF. As DNA, the CDR3 is TGCGCCAGCAGTCAATCGTTAGGGAGCGGGTACTATGGCTACACCTTC.